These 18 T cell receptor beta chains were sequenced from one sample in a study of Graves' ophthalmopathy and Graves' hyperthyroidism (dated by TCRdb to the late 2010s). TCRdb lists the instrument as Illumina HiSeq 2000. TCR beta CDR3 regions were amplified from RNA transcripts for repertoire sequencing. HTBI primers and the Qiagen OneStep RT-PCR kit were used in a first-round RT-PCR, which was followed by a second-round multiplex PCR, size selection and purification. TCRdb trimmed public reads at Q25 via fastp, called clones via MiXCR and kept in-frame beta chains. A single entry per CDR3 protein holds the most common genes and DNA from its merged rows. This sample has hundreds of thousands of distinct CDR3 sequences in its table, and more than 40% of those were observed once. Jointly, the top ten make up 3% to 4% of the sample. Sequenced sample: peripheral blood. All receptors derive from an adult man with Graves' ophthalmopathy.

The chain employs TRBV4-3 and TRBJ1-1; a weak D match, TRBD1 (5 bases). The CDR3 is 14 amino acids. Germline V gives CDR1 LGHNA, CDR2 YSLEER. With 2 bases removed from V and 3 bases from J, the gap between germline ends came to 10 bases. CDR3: CASSQWTGDTEAFF. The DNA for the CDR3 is TGCGCCAGCAGCCAATGGACGGGGGACACTGAAGCTTTCTTT.

This chain's CDR3 is CASSLGGLHNEKLFF. The CDR3 DNA follows: TGTGCCAGCAGCTTAGGGGGACTTCACAATGAAAAACTGTTTTTT. The chain has TRBV7-8 and TRBJ1-4; D perhaps matches TRBD1 (5 bases). Per germline, CDR1 SGHVS and CDR2 FQNEAQ. V gave up 1 base and J gave up 5 bases, with 11 bases separating them. This CDR3 contains 15 residues.

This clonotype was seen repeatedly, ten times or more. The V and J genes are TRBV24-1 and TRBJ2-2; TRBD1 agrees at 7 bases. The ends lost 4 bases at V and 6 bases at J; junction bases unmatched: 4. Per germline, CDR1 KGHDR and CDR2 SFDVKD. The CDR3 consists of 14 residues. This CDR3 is CATSEGGYAGELFF. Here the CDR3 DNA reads TGTGCCACCAGTGAAGGGGGCTATGCCGGGGAGCTGTTTTTT.

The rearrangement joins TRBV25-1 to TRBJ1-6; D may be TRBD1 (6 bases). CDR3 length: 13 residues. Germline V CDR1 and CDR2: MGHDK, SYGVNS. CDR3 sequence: CGRVGGAGSPLHF. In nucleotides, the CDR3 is TGTGGGAGGGTGGGGGGCGCGGGTTCACCCCTCCACTTT.

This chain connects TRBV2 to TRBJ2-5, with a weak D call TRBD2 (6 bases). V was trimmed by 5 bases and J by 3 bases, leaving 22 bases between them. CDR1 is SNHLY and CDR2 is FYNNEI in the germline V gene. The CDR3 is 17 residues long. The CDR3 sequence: CASSLTPTGTGEETQYF. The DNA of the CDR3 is TGTGCCAGCAGTCTGACACCCACGGGTACGGGAGAAGAGACCCAGTACTTC.

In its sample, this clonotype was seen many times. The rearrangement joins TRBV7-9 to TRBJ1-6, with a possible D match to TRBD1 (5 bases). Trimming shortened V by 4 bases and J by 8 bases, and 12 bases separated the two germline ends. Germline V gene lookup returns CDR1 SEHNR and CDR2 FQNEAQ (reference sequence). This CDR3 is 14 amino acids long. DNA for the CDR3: TGTGCCAGCAGCTACTCAGGGCGGGATTCACCCCTCCACTTT. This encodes CASSYSGRDSPLHF.

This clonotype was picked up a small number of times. CDR3 in amino acids: CASSLRASFPTQETQYF. CDR3 bases: TGTGCCAGCAGCTTACGGGCTAGCTTCCCGACCCAAGAGACCCAGTACTTC. V and J are TRBV7-8 and TRBJ2-5, with a tentative D call TRBD2 (5 bases). This CDR3 is built from 17 residues. Germline V CDR1 and CDR2: SGHVS, FQNEAQ. The ends were cut back, 2 bases at V and 1 base at J, with 17 bases in the middle.

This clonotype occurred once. CDR3 sequence (DNA): TGTGCCTGGAGCCCTAGTTACCACGAGCAGTACTTC. The encoded protein is CAWSPSYHEQYF. This chain connects TRBV30 to TRBJ2-7, with D unclear. This CDR3 is built from 12 residues. Between the trimmed V and J ends, which lost 3 bases and 5 bases, there was a span of 11 bases. Per the germline V gene, CDR1 is GTSNPN and CDR2 is SVGIG (reference sequence).

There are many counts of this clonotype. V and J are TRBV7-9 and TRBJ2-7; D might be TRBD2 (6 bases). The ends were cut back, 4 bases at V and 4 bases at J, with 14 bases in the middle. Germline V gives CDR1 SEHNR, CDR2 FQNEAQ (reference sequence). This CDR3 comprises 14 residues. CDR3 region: CASSSQAGDYEQYF. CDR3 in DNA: TGTGCCAGCAGCTCCCAAGCGGGCGATTACGAGCAGTACTTC. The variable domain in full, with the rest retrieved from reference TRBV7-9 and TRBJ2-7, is DTGVSQNPRHKITKRGQNVTFRCDPISEHNRLYWYRQTLGQGPEFLTYFQNEAQLEKSRLLSDRFSAERPKGSFSTLEIQRTEQGDSAMYLCASSSQAGDYEQYFGPGTRLTVT.

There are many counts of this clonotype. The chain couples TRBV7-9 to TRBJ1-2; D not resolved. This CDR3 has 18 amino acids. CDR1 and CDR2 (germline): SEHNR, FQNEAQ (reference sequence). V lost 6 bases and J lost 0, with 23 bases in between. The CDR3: CASSPPRATFPPNYGYTF. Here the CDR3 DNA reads TGTGCCAGCAGTCCCCCTCGGGCGACATTTCCTCCTAACTATGGCTACACCTTC.

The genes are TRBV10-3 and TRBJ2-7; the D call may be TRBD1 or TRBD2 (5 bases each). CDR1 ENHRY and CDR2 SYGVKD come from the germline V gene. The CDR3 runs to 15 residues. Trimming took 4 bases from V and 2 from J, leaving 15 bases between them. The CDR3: CAISAPGRGAYEQYF. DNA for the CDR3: TGTGCCATCAGTGCGCCGGGACGGGGAGCCTACGAGCAGTACTTC.

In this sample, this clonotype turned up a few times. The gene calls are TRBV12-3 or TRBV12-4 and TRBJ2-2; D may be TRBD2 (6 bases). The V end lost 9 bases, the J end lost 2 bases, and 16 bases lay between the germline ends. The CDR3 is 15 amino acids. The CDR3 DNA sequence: TGTGCCAGTACGCGGGGCGACTTCAACACCGGGGAGCTGTTTTTT. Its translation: CASTRGDFNTGELFF.

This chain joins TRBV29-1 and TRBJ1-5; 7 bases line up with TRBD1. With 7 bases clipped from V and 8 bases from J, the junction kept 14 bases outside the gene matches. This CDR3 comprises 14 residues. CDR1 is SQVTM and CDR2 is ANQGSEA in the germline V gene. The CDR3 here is CSGDRDQGVKPQHF. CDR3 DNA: TGCAGCGGCGACCGGGACCAGGGGGTTAAGCCCCAGCATTTT.

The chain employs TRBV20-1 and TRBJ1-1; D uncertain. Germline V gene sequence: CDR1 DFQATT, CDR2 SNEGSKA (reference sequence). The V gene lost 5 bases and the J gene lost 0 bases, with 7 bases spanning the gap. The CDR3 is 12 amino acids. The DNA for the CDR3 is TGCAGTGCTCGGCCGATGAACACTGAAGCTTTCTTT. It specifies CSARPMNTEAFF.

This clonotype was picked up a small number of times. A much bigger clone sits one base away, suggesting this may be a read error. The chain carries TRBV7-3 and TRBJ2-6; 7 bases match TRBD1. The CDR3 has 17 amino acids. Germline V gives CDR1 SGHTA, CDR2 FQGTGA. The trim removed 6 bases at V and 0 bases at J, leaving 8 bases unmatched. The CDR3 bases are TGTGCCAGCAGATCCGGGACAGCATCCTCTGGGGCCAACGTCCTGACTTTC. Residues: CASRSGTASSGANVLTF.

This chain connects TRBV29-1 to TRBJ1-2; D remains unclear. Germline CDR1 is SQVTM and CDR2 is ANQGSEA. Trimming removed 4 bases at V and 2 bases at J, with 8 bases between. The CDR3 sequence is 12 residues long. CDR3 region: CSVGSENYGYTF. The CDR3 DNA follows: TGCAGCGTTGGGTCAGAGAACTATGGCTACACCTTC.

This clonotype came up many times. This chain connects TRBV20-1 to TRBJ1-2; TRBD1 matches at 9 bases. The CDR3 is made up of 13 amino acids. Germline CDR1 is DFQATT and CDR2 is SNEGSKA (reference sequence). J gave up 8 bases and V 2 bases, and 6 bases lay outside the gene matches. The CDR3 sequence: CSARTGGNGGYTF. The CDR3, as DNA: TGCAGTGCTAGAACAGGGGGCAATGGGGGCTACACCTTC.

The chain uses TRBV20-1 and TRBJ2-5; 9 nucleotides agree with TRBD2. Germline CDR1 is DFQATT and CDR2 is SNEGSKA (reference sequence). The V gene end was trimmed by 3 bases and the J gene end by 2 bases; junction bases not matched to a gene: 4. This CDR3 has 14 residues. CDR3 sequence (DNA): TGCAGTGCTAGCACTAGCGGGCGACAAGAGACCCAGTACTTC. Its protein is CSASTSGRQETQYF.